The clone carrying this T cell receptor (beta chain) was seen a few times. Antigen specificity is unknown. The authors ran a second PCR of about 6 to 11 cycles using a sample-barcoded 5' primer and a J-beta primer mix. TCRdb reprocessed the 5' RACE reads with MiXCR, giving one entry per CDR3 protein. The sample yields 1.5 million or so distinct CDR3 sequences, around two fifths seen once. The trim removed 3 bases at V and 8 bases at J, leaving 7 bases unmatched. The CDR3 contains 15 residues. CDR1 is KGHSH and CDR2 is LQKENI in the germline V gene. The sample comes from a study of blood T cells in healthy people across ages. Points from the study as a whole: Because sorting was not performed, PBMCs prevented conclusive naive versus antigen-experienced comparison.

This receptor was taken from a woman between 18 and 29 years old in good health. Sequencing used blood. The chain combines TRBV18 with TRBJ1-6; TRBD1 matches 7 bases. CDR3 region: CASSPRQGLDSPLHF. The CDR3 nucleotides read TGTGCCAGCTCACCTCGACAGGGTCTGGATTCACCCCTCCACTTT. The full variable domain, completed using reference TRBV18 and TRBJ1-6, is NAGVMQNPRHLVRRRGQEARLRCSPMKGHSHVYWYRQLPEEGLKFMVYLQKENIIDESGMPKERFSAEFPKEGPSILRIQQVVRGDSAAYFCASSPRQGLDSPLHFGNGTRLTVT.